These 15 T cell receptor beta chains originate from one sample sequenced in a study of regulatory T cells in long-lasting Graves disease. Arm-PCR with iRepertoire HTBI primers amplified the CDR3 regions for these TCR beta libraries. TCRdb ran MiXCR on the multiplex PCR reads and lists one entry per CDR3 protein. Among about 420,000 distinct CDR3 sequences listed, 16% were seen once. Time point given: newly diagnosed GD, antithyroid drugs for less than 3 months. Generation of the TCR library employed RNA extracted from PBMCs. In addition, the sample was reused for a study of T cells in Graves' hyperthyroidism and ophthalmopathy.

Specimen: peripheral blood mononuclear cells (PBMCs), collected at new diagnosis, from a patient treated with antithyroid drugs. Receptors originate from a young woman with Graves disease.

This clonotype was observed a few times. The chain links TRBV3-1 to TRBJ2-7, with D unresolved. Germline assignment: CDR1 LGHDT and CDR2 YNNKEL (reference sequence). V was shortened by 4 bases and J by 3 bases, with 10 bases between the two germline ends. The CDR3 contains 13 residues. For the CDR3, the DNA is TGTGCCAGCAGCCCCCGACACGGCTACGAGCAGTACTTC. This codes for CASSPRHGYEQYF.

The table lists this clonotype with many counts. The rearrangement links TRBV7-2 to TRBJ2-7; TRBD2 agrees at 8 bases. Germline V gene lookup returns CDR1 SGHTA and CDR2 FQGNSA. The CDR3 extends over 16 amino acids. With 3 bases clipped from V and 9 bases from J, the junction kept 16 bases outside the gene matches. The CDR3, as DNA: TGTGCCAGCAGCTTCAGGGGTAGCGGGGCACCTGGGGGGCAGTACTTC. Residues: CASSFRGSGAPGGQYF.

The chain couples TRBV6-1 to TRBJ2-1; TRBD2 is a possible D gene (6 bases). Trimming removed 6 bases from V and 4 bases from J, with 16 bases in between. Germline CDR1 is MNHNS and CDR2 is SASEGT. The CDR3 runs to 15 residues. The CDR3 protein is CASREGGGKYNEQFF. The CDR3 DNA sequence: TGTGCCAGCAGGGAGGGTGGCGGGAAGTACAATGAGCAGTTCTTC.

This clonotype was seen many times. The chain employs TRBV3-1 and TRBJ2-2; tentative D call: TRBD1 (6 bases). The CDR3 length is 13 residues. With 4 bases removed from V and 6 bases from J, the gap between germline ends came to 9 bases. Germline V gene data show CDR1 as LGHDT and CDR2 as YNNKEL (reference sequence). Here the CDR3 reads CASSPGQSGELFF. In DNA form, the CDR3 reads TGTGCCAGCAGCCCCGGACAGTCCGGGGAGCTGTTTTTT.

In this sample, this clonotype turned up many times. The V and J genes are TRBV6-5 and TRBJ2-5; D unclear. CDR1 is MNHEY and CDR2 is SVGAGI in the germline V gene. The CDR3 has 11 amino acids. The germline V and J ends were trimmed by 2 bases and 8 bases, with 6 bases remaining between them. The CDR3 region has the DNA TGTGCCAGCAGTTACAGGTTAACCCAGTACTTC. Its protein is CASSYRLTQYF.

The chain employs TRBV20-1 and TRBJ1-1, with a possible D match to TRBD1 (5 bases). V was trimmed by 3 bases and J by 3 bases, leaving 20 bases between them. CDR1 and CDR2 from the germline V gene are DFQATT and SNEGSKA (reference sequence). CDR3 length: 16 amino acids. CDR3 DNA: TGCAGTGCTAGGCGAGGAGTGGGTCGGGGGTACACTGAAGCTTTCTTT. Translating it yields CSARRGVGRGYTEAFF.

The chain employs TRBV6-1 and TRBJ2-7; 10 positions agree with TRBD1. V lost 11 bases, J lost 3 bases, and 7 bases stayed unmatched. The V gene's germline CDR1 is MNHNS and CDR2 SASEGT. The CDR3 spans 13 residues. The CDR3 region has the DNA TGTGCCGGCCCGACAGGGGGCAGCTACGAGCAGTACTTC. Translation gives CAGPTGGSYEQYF.

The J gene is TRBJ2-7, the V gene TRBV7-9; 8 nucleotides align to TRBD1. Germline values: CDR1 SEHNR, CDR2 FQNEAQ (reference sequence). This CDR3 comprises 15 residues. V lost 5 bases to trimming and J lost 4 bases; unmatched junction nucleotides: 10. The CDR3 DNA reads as TGTGCCAGCAGCCCCCTGTCAGGGGGCAGGTACGAGCAGTACTTC. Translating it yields CASSPLSGGRYEQYF.

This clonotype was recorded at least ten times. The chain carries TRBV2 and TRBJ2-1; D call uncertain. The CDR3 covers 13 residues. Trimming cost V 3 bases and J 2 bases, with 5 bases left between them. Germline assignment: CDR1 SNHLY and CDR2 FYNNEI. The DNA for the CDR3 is TGTGCCAGCAGTGACGACACCTACAATGAGCAGTTCTTC. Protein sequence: CASSDDTYNEQFF.

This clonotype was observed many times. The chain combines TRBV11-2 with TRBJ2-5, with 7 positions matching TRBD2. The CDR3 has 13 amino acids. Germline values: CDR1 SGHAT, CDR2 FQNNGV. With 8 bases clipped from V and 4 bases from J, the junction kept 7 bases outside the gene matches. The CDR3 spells CASLPIAGETQYF. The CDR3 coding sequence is TGTGCCAGCCTCCCCATAGCGGGAGAGACCCAGTACTTC.

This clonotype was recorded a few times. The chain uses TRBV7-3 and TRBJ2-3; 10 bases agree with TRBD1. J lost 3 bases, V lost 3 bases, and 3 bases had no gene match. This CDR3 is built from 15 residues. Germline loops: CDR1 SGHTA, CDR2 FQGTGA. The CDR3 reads CASSFGQGETDTQYF. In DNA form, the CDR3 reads TGTGCCAGCAGCTTCGGACAGGGGGAAACAGATACGCAGTATTTT.

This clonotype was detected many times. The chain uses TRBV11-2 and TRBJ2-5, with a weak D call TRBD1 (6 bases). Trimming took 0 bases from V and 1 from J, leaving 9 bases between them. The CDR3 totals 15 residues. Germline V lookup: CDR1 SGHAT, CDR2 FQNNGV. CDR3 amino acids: CASSLDRGGQETQYF. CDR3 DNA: TGTGCCAGCAGCTTAGACAGGGGTGGCCAAGAGACCCAGTACTTC.

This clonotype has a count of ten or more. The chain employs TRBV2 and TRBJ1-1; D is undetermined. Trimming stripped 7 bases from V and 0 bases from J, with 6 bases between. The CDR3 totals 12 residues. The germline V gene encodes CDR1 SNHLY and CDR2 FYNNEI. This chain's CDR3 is CASTYLNTEAFF. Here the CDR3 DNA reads TGTGCCAGCACTTATTTGAACACTGAAGCTTTCTTT.

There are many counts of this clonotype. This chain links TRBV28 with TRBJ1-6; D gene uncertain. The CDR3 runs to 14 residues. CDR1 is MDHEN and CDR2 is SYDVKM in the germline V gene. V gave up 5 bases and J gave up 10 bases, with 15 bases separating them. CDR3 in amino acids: CASSTPIMGSPLHF. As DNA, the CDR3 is TGTGCCAGCAGTACACCAATCATGGGATCACCCCTCCACTTT.

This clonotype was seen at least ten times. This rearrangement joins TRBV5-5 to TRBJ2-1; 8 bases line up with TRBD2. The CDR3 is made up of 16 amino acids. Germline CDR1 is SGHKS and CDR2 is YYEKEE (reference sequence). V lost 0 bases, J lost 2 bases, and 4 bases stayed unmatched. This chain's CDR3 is CASSLAAGVAYNEQFF. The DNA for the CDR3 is TGTGCCAGCAGCTTGGCAGCGGGAGTAGCCTACAATGAGCAGTTCTTC. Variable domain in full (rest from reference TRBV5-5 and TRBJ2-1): DAGVTQSPTHLIKTRGQQVTLRCSPISGHKSVSWYQQVLGQGPQFIFQYYEKEERGRGNFPDRFSARQFPNYSSELNVNALLLGDSALYLCASSLAAGVAYNEQFFGPGTRLTVL.